Shown below are 2 T cell receptor beta chains from a single sample sequenced in a study of response to subunit inactivated influenza vaccine. TCRdb used MiXCR to reprocess the RT-PCR reads, holding one entry per CDR3 protein. The table includes around 190,000 distinct CDR3 sequences, approximately 14% detected once. Sequenced material: CD8+ T cells sorted from PBMCs, taken 4 to 6 days after vaccination. These receptors originate from a man aged 50 or older who received an inactivated influenza vaccine.

This chain links TRBV6-2 or TRBV6-3 with TRBJ2-3; D remains ambiguous. Trimming shortened V by 7 bases and J by 2 bases, and 13 bases separated the two germline ends. The CDR3 is 14 amino acids. Per the germline V gene, CDR1 is MNHEY and CDR2 is SVGEGT. CDR3 in amino acids: CASKVRFTTDTQYF. For the CDR3, the DNA is TGTGCCAGCAAAGTGAGGTTTACCACAGATACGCAGTATTTT.

CDR3 sequence: CASSLGRPDTQYF. CDR3 sequence (DNA): TGTGCCAGCAGCTTAGGCCGACCGGATACGCAGTATTTT. V usage is TRBV7-6 and J usage is TRBJ2-3; unclear D gene. The CDR3 loop spans 13 amino acids. The V end was cut by 1 base, the J end by 6 bases, with 8 bases between. The V gene's germline CDR1 is SGHVS and CDR2 FNYEAQ.